Presented here are 11 T cell receptor beta chains from one specimen sequenced in a study of blood T cell repertoires in COVID-19. Sequencing used immunoSEQ multiplex PCR; TCRdb keeps in-frame clones, though not all of them. The table includes some 300,000 clones, around 90% detected once. Sequenced material: PBMCs or T cells enriched from blood (not recorded which). All receptors derive from a woman under 30 with acute COVID-19.

The rearrangement uses TRBV21-1 and TRBJ1-2. TRBV21-1 is recorded as a pseudogene. The CDR3 contains 11 residues. For the CDR3, the DNA is TGTGCCAGCAGCAATATTTTGGGCTACACCTTC. Protein: CASSNILGYTF.

The chain recombines TRBV7-2 with TRBJ2-3; TRBD2 agrees at 7 bases. V shed 0 bases, J shed 7 bases, and the junction held 10 bases outside the gene matches. In germline, CDR1 is SGHTA, CDR2 FQGNSA. This CDR3 is 16 amino acids long. The CDR3 loop reads CASSLAPGGSTHTQYF. CDR3 coding DNA: TGTGCCAGCAGCTTAGCGCCGGGCGGGAGCACCCATACGCAGTATTTT.

The table lists this clone with a count of one. The chain employs TRBV19 and TRBJ1-2, with a possible D match to TRBD1 (5 bases). This CDR3 has 17 residues. V lost 3 bases to trimming and J lost 6 bases, with 23 bases between them. Germline V gene lookup returns CDR1 LNHDA and CDR2 SQIVND (reference sequence). The CDR3 DNA is TGTGCCAGTAGTATTCCGGGGGGACGGCGAATTTCCGATGGCTACACCTTC. Protein: CASSIPGGRRISDGYTF.

The rearrangement joins TRBV11-3 to TRBJ2-7; 11 bases agree with TRBD1. This CDR3 region has 15 residues. The V gene's germline CDR1 is SGHNT and CDR2 YENEEA. V was clipped by 5 bases and J by 1 base; unmatched bases: 4. The CDR3 is CASSPGQGASYEQYF. CDR3 in DNA: TGTGCCAGCAGCCCCGGACAGGGGGCTTCCTACGAGCAGTACTTC.

This clone is a singleton in its sample. The rearrangement uses TRBV24-1 and TRBJ2-3; 10 bases are a match to TRBD2. The CDR3 covers 14 residues. Looked up from germline, CDR1 is KGHDR and CDR2 is SFDVKD. The V gene end was trimmed by 2 bases and the J gene end by 7 bases; junction bases not matched to a gene: 2. CDR3 sequence (DNA): TGTGCCACCAGTGATTCGACTAGCGGGTATACGCAGTATTTT. Residues: CATSDSTSGYTQYF.

This clone was seen more than once but under ten times. The genes are TRBV29-1 and TRBJ2-1; D might be TRBD2 (5 bases). CDR1 is SQVTM and CDR2 is ANQGSEA in the germline V gene. This CDR3 is 13 amino acids long. Trimming took off 0 bases at V and 4 bases at J, with 7 bases between the two ends. Here the CDR3 DNA reads TGCAGCGTTGAAGAAACTAGGTACAATGAGCAGTTCTTC. This translates into CSVEETRYNEQFF.

This clone has just one count. This sequence joins TRBV29-1 and TRBJ1-1, with D perhaps TRBD1 (5 bases). The CDR3 has 12 residues. V lost 4 bases to trimming and J lost 5 bases, with 11 bases between them. Germline-derived CDR1 and CDR2 are SQVTM and ANQGSEA. This CDR3 reads CSVGRGGTEAFF. The CDR3 DNA reads as TGCAGCGTTGGTCGGGGGGGGACTGAAGCTTTCTTT.

The chain has TRBV18 and TRBJ2-7; D gene ambiguous. This CDR3 is 14 amino acids long. V was shortened by 1 base and J by 6 bases, with 13 bases between the two germline ends. The germline V gene encodes CDR1 KGHSH and CDR2 LQKENI. In DNA form, the CDR3 reads TGTGCCAGCTCACCACGGAGCGTAAAAGGCGAGCAGTACTTC. Protein sequence: CASSPRSVKGEQYF.

This chain connects TRBV15 to TRBJ1-4; TRBD1 matches at 7 bases. CDR3 size: 14 residues. The trim removed 3 bases at V and 8 bases at J, leaving 6 bases unmatched. CDR1 is LNHNV, CDR2 YYDKDF, per germline (reference sequence). CDR3: CATSRTGSAEKLFF. CDR3 nucleotide sequence: TGTGCCACCAGCAGGACAGGGAGTGCCGAAAAACTGTTTTTT. Combining the CDR3 with reference TRBV15 and TRBJ1-4 gives the whole variable domain DAMVIQNPRYQVTQFGKPVTLSCSQTLNHNVMYWYQQKSSQAPKLLFHYYDKDFNNEADTPDNFQSRRPNTSFCFLDIRSPGLGDTAMYLCATSRTGSAEKLFFGSGTQLSVL.

V gene TRBV10-1 combines with J gene TRBJ2-3, with D perhaps matching TRBD2 (6 bases). V was cut by 3 bases and J by 6 bases, with 7 bases left in between. This CDR3 has 12 residues. CDR1 and CDR2 from the germline V gene are WNHNN and SYGVQD (reference sequence). As DNA, the CDR3 is TGCGCCAGCAGTGACGGAGGGGATACGCAGTATTTT. It specifies CASSDGGDTQYF.

The chain carries TRBV4-2 and TRBJ2-5; 11 nucleotides line up with TRBD2. The germline gives CDR1 LGHNA, CDR2 YNFKEQ. With 4 bases clipped from V and 4 bases from J, the junction kept 2 bases outside the gene matches. The CDR3 is 14 residues long. CDR3 bases: TGTGCCAGCAGCCCCGGACTAGCGGGAGAGACCCAGTACTTC. Translating gives CASSPGLAGETQYF.